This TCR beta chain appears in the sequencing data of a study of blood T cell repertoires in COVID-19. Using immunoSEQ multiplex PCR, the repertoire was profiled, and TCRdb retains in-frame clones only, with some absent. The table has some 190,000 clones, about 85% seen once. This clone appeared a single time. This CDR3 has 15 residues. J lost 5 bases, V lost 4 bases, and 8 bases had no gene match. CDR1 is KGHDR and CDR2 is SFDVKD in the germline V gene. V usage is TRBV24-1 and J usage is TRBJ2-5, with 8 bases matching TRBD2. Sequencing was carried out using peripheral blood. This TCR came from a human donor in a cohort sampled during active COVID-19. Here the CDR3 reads CATSEPGGPGETQYF. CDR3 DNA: TGTGCCACCAGTGAGCCGGGGGGGCCCGGGGAGACCCAGTACTTC.